The following is a T cell receptor beta chain sequence with its context. Its target is not known. TCRdb re-called the 5' RACE reads through MiXCR, storing one row per CDR3 protein. The sample contains hundreds of thousands of distinct CDR3 sequences, around 17% of which appear only once. This sample stems from a study of T-cell memory formation after mild COVID-19. Study observations and caveats: CD4+ contracting clones were mainly CM and EM; CD8+ ones, EMRA. Nothing confirmed that second-wave clones peaking on day 37 were specific for SARS-CoV-2.

The CDR3 consists of 14 residues. Germline CDR1 MNHEY, CDR2 SVGAGI. The V gene lost 5 bases and the J gene lost 3 bases, with 13 bases spanning the gap. The chain recombines TRBV6-5 with TRBJ1-2; D unresolved. The origin of this receptor is an adult woman who had mild COVID-19 (a few samples of this study predate the infection). Cell type and time point are not known. The sequenced material came from PBMCs or a T cell subset sorted from them (not recorded which). CDR3 DNA sequence: TGTGCCAGCAGTAGAACCTTTCTCCACTATGGCTACACCTTC. It is translated as CASSRTFLHYGYTF.